The 30 T cell receptor beta chains given below trace back to one sample, sequenced in a study of blood T cell repertoires in COVID-19. Data came from immunoSEQ multiplex PCR; TCRdb stores just in-frame clones and leaves some out. The repertoire holds about 11,000 clones, with over 80% as singletons. Sample: peripheral blood. These TCRs come from a human donor in a cohort sampled during active COVID-19.

This chain joins TRBV6-2 or TRBV6-3 and TRBJ2-1; 9 positions agree with TRBD1. The CDR3 is 15 amino acids. CDR1 MNHEY and CDR2 SVGEGT come from the germline V gene. V shed 5 bases and J 3 bases; nucleotides not matched to a gene: 5. The CDR3 is CASSKPGQGYNEQFF. The CDR3 nucleotides read TGTGCCAGCAGTAAGCCGGGACAGGGCTACAATGAGCAGTTCTTC.

In its sample, this clone was seen once. The CDR3 DNA reads as TGTGCCACCAGCGCCTCCGGGACTAGCGGTTACAATGAGCAGTTCTTC. Protein sequence: CATSASGTSGYNEQFF. This chain joins TRBV24-1 and TRBJ2-1; the match to TRBD2 covers 11 bases. This CDR3 is 16 amino acids long. Germline V gene lookup returns CDR1 KGHDR and CDR2 SFDVKD. V was clipped by 7 bases and J by 4 bases; unmatched bases: 8.

The chain carries TRBV18 and TRBJ1-1, with D tentatively TRBD1 (5 bases). This CDR3 spans 13 amino acids. Germline CDR1 and CDR2: KGHSH and LQKENI. Trimming pared 4 bases from V and 5 bases from J, leaving 11 bases between. The CDR3 protein is CASSLWGETEAFF. In DNA form, the CDR3 reads TGTGCCAGCTCACTGTGGGGGGAGACTGAAGCTTTCTTT.

V gene TRBV7-9 combines with J gene TRBJ2-1, with D possibly being TRBD2 (5 bases). Trimming stripped 2 bases from V and 2 bases from J, with 10 bases between. The CDR3 is 15 residues long. Germline V gene sequence: CDR1 SEHNR, CDR2 FQNEAQ (reference sequence). The CDR3 DNA reads as TGTGCCAGCAGCTTACGGACTTCCGCCTACAATGAGCAGTTCTTC. It specifies CASSLRTSAYNEQFF.

This clone was seen once. This chain connects TRBV28 to TRBJ1-2; D is undetermined. With 6 bases removed from V and 1 base from J, the gap between germline ends came to 15 bases. CDR3 length: 15 amino acids. Looked up from germline, CDR1 is MDHEN and CDR2 is SYDVKM. The chain's CDR3 is CASRPAGSNNYGYTF. CDR3 nucleotide sequence: TGTGCCAGCAGACCAGCGGGGAGCAATAACTATGGCTACACCTTC.

This chain uses TRBV7-6 with TRBJ2-1, with 7 nucleotides matching TRBD2. The CDR3 totals 16 residues. The germline V gene has CDR1 SGHVS and CDR2 FNYEAQ. Trimming cost V 0 bases and J 8 bases; bases outside gene matches: 10. The CDR3 DNA is TGTGCCAGCAGCTTAGCCGGCTCCTCGGGGGGTCATGAGCAGTTCTTC. Its protein is CASSLAGSSGGHEQFF.

The chain is built from TRBV3-1 (or the pseudogene TRBV3-2) and TRBJ1-3; tentative D call: TRBD1 (5 bases). Deletions cut 8 bases from V and 0 bases from J, with 11 bases between. Germline loops: CDR1 LGHDT, CDR2 YNNKEL (reference sequence). The CDR3 contains 14 residues. The CDR3, as DNA: TGTGCCAGCCAGGAGGGGAGCTCTGGAAACACCATATATTTT. Translated, it gives CASQEGSSGNTIYF.

This chain connects TRBV6-5 to TRBJ2-2; 12 bases map to TRBD2. Germline V gene sequence: CDR1 MNHEY, CDR2 SVGAGI. The CDR3 is 16 amino acids. The V gene end was trimmed by 0 bases and the J gene end by 4 bases; junction bases not matched to a gene: 0. The CDR3 reads CASSYSTSGSTGELFF. Written as DNA, the CDR3 is TGTGCCAGCAGTTACTCGACTAGCGGGAGCACCGGGGAGCTGTTTTTT.

The chain is built from TRBV11-2 and TRBJ2-1; the match to TRBD2 covers 8 bases. There are 16 residues in the CDR3. From germline, CDR1 is SGHAT and CDR2 FQNNGV. Trimming took 3 bases from V and 7 from J; bases not matched to a gene: 11. The CDR3 DNA reads as TGTGCCAGCAGCTTGCGCGGGACTAGGGGGTTGAATGAGCAGTTCTTC. Its protein product is CASSLRGTRGLNEQFF.

The genes are TRBV7-2 and TRBJ2-3; the D gene is possibly TRBD2 (6 bases). CDR3 length equals 14 residues. V shed 5 bases and J shed 3 bases, with 12 bases lying between them. CDR1 and CDR2 (germline): SGHTA, FQGNSA. CDR3 DNA sequence: TGTGCCAGCAGCCTTGGGACTCTAACAGATACGCAGTATTTT. Translation gives CASSLGTLTDTQYF.

The chain links TRBV4-1 to TRBJ2-2; weak D call: TRBD2 (6 bases). Germline assignment: CDR1 MGHRA and CDR2 YSYEKL. With 2 bases removed from V and 5 bases from J, the gap between germline ends came to 18 bases. There are 17 residues in the CDR3. CDR3 nucleotide sequence: TGCGCCAGCAGCCAATCTGCTGGTTCAGGGAGGACCGGGGAGCTGTTTTTT. Encoded protein: CASSQSAGSGRTGELFF.

This chain uses TRBV11-2 with TRBJ2-7; D remains unclear. Deletions cut 0 bases from V and 6 bases from J, with 9 bases between. The germline gives CDR1 SGHAT, CDR2 FQNNGV. The CDR3 contains 13 residues. The CDR3 nucleotides are TGTGCCAGCAGCTTAGATATATCGAGCGAGCAGTACTTC. Its protein product is CASSLDISSEQYF.

This chain's CDR3 is CASSLMAGAYNEQFF. The CDR3 DNA sequence: TGTGCCAGCAGCTTAATGGCGGGAGCGTACAATGAGCAGTTCTTC. This chain connects TRBV7-3 to TRBJ2-1; 7 bases are a match to TRBD2. J gave up 4 bases and V 1 base, and 4 bases lay outside the gene matches. Germline V gene data show CDR1 as SGHTA and CDR2 as FQGTGA. The CDR3 is made up of 15 amino acids.

The chain joins TRBV28 to TRBJ2-2; the D gene is possibly TRBD1 (5 bases). The V end was cut by 10 bases, the J end by 1 base, with 16 bases between. The CDR3 has 15 residues. The germline CDR1 and CDR2 sequences are MDHEN and SYDVKM. This CDR3 reads CATLVGLGNTGELFF. The CDR3 DNA reads as TGTGCCACCCTCGTGGGGCTAGGGAACACCGGGGAGCTGTTTTTT.

The chain joins TRBV24-1 to TRBJ2-3, with D uncertain. The CDR3 spans 13 residues. Germline CDR1 is KGHDR and CDR2 is SFDVKD. Trimming left V 5 bases short and J 6 bases short, with 11 bases between. The CDR3: CATSALRWDTQYF. CDR3 DNA sequence: TGTGCCACCAGTGCCTTGCGTTGGGATACGCAGTATTTT.

The chain has TRBV9 and TRBJ2-3; 7 bases map to TRBD2. The CDR3 sequence is 14 residues long. Germline V gene data show CDR1 as SGDLS and CDR2 as YYNGEE. With V trimmed by 7 bases and J by 0 bases, 5 bases remained unmatched. The CDR3 nucleotides are TGTGCCAGCGCTGATAGCGGGAGCACAGATACGCAGTATTTT. It codes for CASADSGSTDTQYF.

The genes are TRBV5-4 and TRBJ1-1; TRBD1 aligns across 12 bases. V was pared by 5 bases and J by 4 bases, with 12 bases of the junction left unmatched. Germline CDR1 is SGHNT and CDR2 is YYREEE (reference sequence). This CDR3 is built from 17 residues. DNA for the CDR3: TGTGCCAGCAGACCCCCCGGGACAGGGGGCGGAGGCACTGAAGCTTTCTTT. Amino acid sequence: CASRPPGTGGGGTEAFF.

The table lists this clone with a count of one. This rearrangement joins TRBV9 to TRBJ2-2; 7 positions match TRBD1. The CDR3 loop spans 17 amino acids. V was pared by 1 base and J by 4 bases, with 10 bases of the junction left unmatched. CDR1 and CDR2 from the germline V gene are SGDLS and YYNGEE. The CDR3, as DNA: TGTGCCAGCAGCGTAAGGCCCCCCGCAGGGGGCACCGGGGAGCTGTTTTTT. This codes for CASSVRPPAGGTGELFF.

The chain couples TRBV19 to TRBJ2-1; 10 bases align to TRBD2. The CDR3 contains 20 residues. V shed 5 bases, J shed 2 bases, and the junction held 18 bases outside the gene matches. In germline, CDR1 is LNHDA, CDR2 SQIVND (reference sequence). CDR3 nucleotides: TGTGCCAGTAGTCCCCAGAGGGATAGCGGGAGGTTGGGGGCCTACAATGAGCAGTTCTTC. It specifies CASSPQRDSGRLGAYNEQFF.

The chain combines TRBV19 with TRBJ2-3, with D hard to call. V was shortened by 2 bases and J by 0 bases, with 9 bases between the two germline ends. The CDR3 extends over 15 amino acids. CDR1 is LNHDA and CDR2 is SQIVND in the germline V gene (reference sequence). The CDR3 DNA follows: TGTGCCAGTAGTATAAACAGCCCTAGCACAGATACGCAGTATTTT. It is translated as CASSINSPSTDTQYF.

This clone was detected only once. J is TRBJ2-1 and V is TRBV7-9; 15 positions match TRBD2. V lost 4 bases, J lost 15 bases, and 10 bases stayed unmatched. The V gene's germline CDR1 is SEHNR and CDR2 FQNEAQ (reference sequence). The CDR3 length is 15 residues. In DNA form, the CDR3 reads TGTGCCAGCAGCTATGGACTAGCGGGAGGGCGGGTATTGTTCTTC. Translation: CASSYGLAGGRVLFF.

This clone was seen once. The chain couples TRBV10-1 to TRBJ1-1, with a tentative D call TRBD1 (5 bases). Germline CDR1 WNHNN, CDR2 SYGVQD (reference sequence). The V and J ends lost 6 bases and 3 bases respectively, with 14 bases between them. The CDR3 length is 14 residues. For the CDR3, the DNA is TGCGCCAGCAGCAGTTCGGGGGGATACACTGAAGCTTTCTTT. The encoded protein is CASSSSGGYTEAFF.

The chain employs TRBV18 and TRBJ1-3, with TRBD1 matching 7 bases. Germline CDR1 reads KGHSH; CDR2 reads LQKENI. The CDR3 is 17 residues long. With V trimmed by 4 bases and J by 0 bases, 9 bases remained unmatched. The CDR3 reads CASSRWTGTSSGNTIYF. The CDR3, as DNA: TGTGCCAGCTCACGATGGACAGGCACCAGCTCTGGAAACACCATATATTTT.

This clone was detected a few times. This sequence joins TRBV19 and TRBJ2-1; 7 bases line up with TRBD2. Germline lookup yields CDR1 LNHDA and CDR2 SQIVND (reference sequence). The V segment lost 6 bases and the J segment 4 bases; nucleotides outside the gene matches: 3. The CDR3 runs to 13 residues. CDR3 nucleotide sequence: TGTGCCAGTAGCGGGAGGTCTTACAATGAGCAGTTCTTC. Residues: CASSGRSYNEQFF.

The rearrangement uses TRBV5-1 and TRBJ2-5, with a possible D match to TRBD2 (6 bases). CDR1 and CDR2 from the germline V gene are SGHRS and YFSETQ. The V and J ends lost 1 base and 1 base respectively, with 14 bases between them. The CDR3 sequence is 16 residues long. In nucleotides, the CDR3 is TGCGCCAGCAGCTTGACGTTGGGCGGGACCCAAGAGACCCAGTACTTC. Its protein product is CASSLTLGGTQETQYF.

In its sample, this clone was seen once. The gene calls are TRBV18 and TRBJ2-7; D is possibly TRBD1 (6 bases). This CDR3 is 14 amino acids long. V was clipped by 0 bases and J by 1 base, with 7 bases between them. Germline CDR1 reads KGHSH; CDR2 reads LQKENI. CDR3 loop: CASSPPTGSYEQYF. CDR3 DNA sequence: TGTGCCAGCTCACCACCGACAGGTTCCTACGAGCAGTACTTC.

This chain uses TRBV7-2 with TRBJ2-1; D gene ambiguous. Germline V gene lookup returns CDR1 SGHTA and CDR2 FQGNSA. The CDR3 length is 15 residues. The germline V and J ends were trimmed by 6 bases and 0 bases, with 12 bases remaining between them. CDR3 sequence reads: CASSNRHNSYNEQFF. DNA for the CDR3: TGTGCCAGCAGTAACAGACACAACTCCTACAATGAGCAGTTCTTC.

The CDR3 region has the DNA TGTGCCAGCAGGGGACAGGGGGGAGATCAGCCCCAGCATTTT. This sequence encodes CASRGQGGDQPQHF. This chain links TRBV28 with TRBJ1-5; 11 bases are shared with TRBD1. This CDR3 has 14 amino acids. The germline V gene has CDR1 MDHEN and CDR2 SYDVKM. Trimming removed 6 bases from V and 5 bases from J; junction bases left unmatched: 3. The full variable domain, rest sourced from reference TRBV28 and TRBJ1-5, is DVKVTQSSRYLVKRTGEKVFLECVQDMDHENMFWYRQDPGLGLRLIYFSYDVKMKEKGDIPEGYSVSREKKERFSLILESASTNQTSMYLCASRGQGGDQPQHFGDGTRLSIL.

The CDR3 DNA reads as TGCGCCAGCAGTGAGAAACCGGGACACTTCTATGGCTACACCTTC. Amino acids: CASSEKPGHFYGYTF. V and J are TRBV23-1 and TRBJ1-2; a possible D gene is TRBD1 (6 bases). TRBV23-1 qualifies as an ORF whose function is uncertain. Deletions cut 5 bases from V and 4 bases from J, with 17 bases between. This CDR3 region has 15 residues.

The chain couples TRBV7-3 to TRBJ2-3; TRBD2 agrees at 12 bases. The CDR3 totals 16 residues. The J segment lost 5 bases and the V segment lost 5 bases, leaving 8 bases of the junction unmatched. Germline-derived CDR1 and CDR2 are SGHTA and FQGTGA. CDR3 sequence reads: CASSLLAGGPGDTQYF. CDR3 sequence (DNA): TGTGCCAGCAGCCTCCTAGCGGGAGGGCCGGGAGATACGCAGTATTTT.